This paragraph reports one T cell receptor beta chain. The CDR3 is 14 residues long. Per the germline V gene, CDR1 is SGHRS and CDR2 is YFSETQ. V dropped 0 bases and J dropped 8 bases, with 12 bases sitting between them. This specimen comes from a study of cytomegalovirus exposure and HLA in healthy donors. The PCR had 60 Vbeta and 13 Jbeta primers. Here immunoSEQ multiplex PCR was the method, and the copy in TCRdb shows in-frame clones only, minus some. The sample has fewer than 200,000 clones; roughly 80% are singletons. The chain recombines TRBV5-1 with TRBJ2-1, with D possibly being TRBD2 (5 bases). Sequencing used PBMCs. The clonotype was recovered from a female donor in good health and CMV-seronegative. The CDR3: CASSLVSSLDEQFF. The CDR3 bases are TGCGCCAGCAGCTTGGTCTCTAGCCTCGATGAGCAGTTCTTC.